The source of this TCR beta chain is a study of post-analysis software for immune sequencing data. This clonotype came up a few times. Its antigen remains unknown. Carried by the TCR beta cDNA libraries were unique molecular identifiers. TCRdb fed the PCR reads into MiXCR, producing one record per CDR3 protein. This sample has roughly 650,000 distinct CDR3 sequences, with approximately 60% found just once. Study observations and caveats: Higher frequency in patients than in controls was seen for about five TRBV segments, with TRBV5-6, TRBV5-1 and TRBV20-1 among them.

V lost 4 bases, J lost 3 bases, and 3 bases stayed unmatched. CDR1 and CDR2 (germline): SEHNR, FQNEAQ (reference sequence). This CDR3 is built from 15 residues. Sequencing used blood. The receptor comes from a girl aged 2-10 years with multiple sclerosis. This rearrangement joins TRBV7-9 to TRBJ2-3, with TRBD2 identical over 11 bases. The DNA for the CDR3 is TGTGCCAGCAGCTCGTCTAGCGGGGGGACAGATACGCAGTATTTT. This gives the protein CASSSSSGGTDTQYF. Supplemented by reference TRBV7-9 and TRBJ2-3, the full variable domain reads DTGVSQNPRHKITKRGQNVTFRCDPISEHNRLYWYRQTLGQGPEFLTYFQNEAQLEKSRLLSDRFSAERPKGSFSTLEIQRTEQGDSAMYLCASSSSSGGTDTQYFGPGTRLTVL.